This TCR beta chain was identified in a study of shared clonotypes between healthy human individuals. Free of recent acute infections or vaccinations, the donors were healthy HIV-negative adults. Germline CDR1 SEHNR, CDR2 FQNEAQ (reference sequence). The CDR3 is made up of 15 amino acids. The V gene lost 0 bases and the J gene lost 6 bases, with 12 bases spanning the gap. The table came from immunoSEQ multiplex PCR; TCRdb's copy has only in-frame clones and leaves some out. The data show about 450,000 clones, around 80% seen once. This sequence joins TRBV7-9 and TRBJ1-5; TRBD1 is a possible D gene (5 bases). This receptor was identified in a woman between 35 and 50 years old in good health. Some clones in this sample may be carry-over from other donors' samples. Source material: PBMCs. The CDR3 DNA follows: TGTGCCAGCAGCTTAGCTGCATCGGGGCTTCAGCCCCAGCATTTT. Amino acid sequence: CASSLAASGLQPQHF.